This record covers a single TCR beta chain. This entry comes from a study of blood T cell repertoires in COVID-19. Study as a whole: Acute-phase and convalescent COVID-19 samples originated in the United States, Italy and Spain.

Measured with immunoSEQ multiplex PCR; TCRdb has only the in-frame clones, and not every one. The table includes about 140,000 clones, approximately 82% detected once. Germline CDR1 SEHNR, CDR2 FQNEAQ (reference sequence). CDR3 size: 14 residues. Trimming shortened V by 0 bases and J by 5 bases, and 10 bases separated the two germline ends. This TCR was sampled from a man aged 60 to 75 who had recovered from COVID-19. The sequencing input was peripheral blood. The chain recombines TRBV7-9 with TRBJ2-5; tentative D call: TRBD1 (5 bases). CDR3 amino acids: CASSLAGRVETQYF. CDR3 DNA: TGTGCCAGCAGCTTAGCGGGCAGGGTGGAGACCCAGTACTTC.